Shown below are 27 T cell receptor beta chains from a single sample sequenced in a study of T cells in Graves' hyperthyroidism and ophthalmopathy. The source material, RNA transcripts, was used to amplify TCR beta CDR3 regions. The study used the HTBI primer set for a first-round RT-PCR of the TCR CDR3. TCRdb reprocessed the multiplex PCR reads with MiXCR, giving one entry per CDR3 protein. The sample has a few hundred thousand distinct CDR3 sequences, roughly 13% seen once. The sequenced material came from blood. All receptors derive from a woman aged 40 to 50 with Graves' ophthalmopathy.

This clonotype has a count of ten or more. In nucleotides, the CDR3 is TGTGCCAGCCAGGACAGGGCGAGCACTGAAGCTTTCTTT. Protein product: CASQDRASTEAFF. The chain has TRBV28 and TRBJ1-1, with 8 nucleotides matching TRBD1. There are 13 residues in the CDR3. CDR1 is MDHEN and CDR2 is SYDVKM in the germline V gene. Trimming took 8 bases from V and 4 from J; bases not matched to a gene: 6.

This clonotype was detected ten times or more. V usage is TRBV6-6 and J usage is TRBJ1-1; D unclear. Deletions cut 0 bases from V and 7 bases from J, with 6 bases between. Germline V CDR1 and CDR2: MNHNY, SVGAGI (reference sequence). The CDR3 is 12 residues long. Written as DNA, the CDR3 is TGTGCCAGCAGTTACTCAGGCAATGAAGCTTTCTTT. It encodes CASSYSGNEAFF.

This clonotype was picked up many times. The gene calls are TRBV27 and TRBJ2-1, with D hard to call. CDR3 length equals 15 residues. V was pared by 3 bases and J by 0 bases, with 9 bases between. Germline V gene sequence: CDR1 MNHEY, CDR2 SMNVEV (reference sequence). The CDR3 loop is CASSFLSSSYNEQFF. The CDR3 coding sequence is TGTGCCAGCAGTTTCCTCTCGAGCTCCTACAATGAGCAGTTCTTC.

Ten or more counts support this clonotype. This chain uses TRBV25-1 with TRBJ1-1; 9 bases match TRBD1. The germline V gene has CDR1 MGHDK and CDR2 SYGVNS. V shed 4 bases and J 5 bases; nucleotides not matched to a gene: 5. This CDR3 contains 14 residues. The CDR3 here is CASSVPGQGTEAFF. DNA of the CDR3: TGTGCCAGCAGTGTACCGGGACAGGGAACTGAAGCTTTCTTT. Full variable domain (rest looked up from reference TRBV25-1 and TRBJ1-1): EADIYQTPRYLVIGTGKKITLECSQTMGHDKMYWYQQDPGMELHLIHYSYGVNSTEKGDLSSESTVSRIRTEHFPLTLESARPSHTSQYLCASSVPGQGTEAFFGQGTRLTVV.

About this clonotype itself: This could be a read error, since a much larger clone is one nucleotide away. The chain joins TRBV2 to TRBJ1-4; no clear D gene. Trimming removed 8 bases at V and 4 bases at J, with 20 bases between. The germline V gene encodes CDR1 SNHLY and CDR2 FYNNEI. This CDR3 has 16 residues. The CDR3 spells CASRWELNGFNEKLFF. As DNA, the CDR3 is TGTGCCAGCCGCTGGGAGCTCAATGGGTTTAATGAAAAACTGTTTTTT.

This clonotype has a count of ten or more. The chain uses TRBV5-1 and TRBJ2-7, with D possibly matching TRBD2 (7 bases). CDR1 is SGHRS and CDR2 is YFSETQ in the germline V gene. V was clipped by 4 bases and J by 6 bases, with 17 bases between them. This CDR3 region has 14 residues. CDR3 region: CASSPSWGGGEQYF. The CDR3 bases are TGCGCCAGCAGCCCCTCCTGGGGGGGCGGCGAGCAGTACTTC.

The CDR3 DNA reads TGCGCCAGCAGCCGCTTCCCGGGCTCCCAGAGGGCTGAAGCTTTCTTT. It encodes CASSRFPGSQRAEAFF. The genes are TRBV4-1 and TRBJ1-1, with D hard to call. CDR1 MGHRA and CDR2 YSYEKL come from the germline V gene. Deletions cut 4 bases from V and 6 bases from J, with 21 bases between. This CDR3 contains 16 residues.

This clonotype was seen at least ten times. V gene TRBV6-5 combines with J gene TRBJ1-1, with D maybe TRBD1 (6 bases). The CDR3 contains 16 residues. Germline loops: CDR1 MNHEY, CDR2 SVGAGI. The V end lost 0 bases, the J end lost 6 bases, and 17 bases lay between the germline ends. DNA for the CDR3: TGTGCCAGCAGTTACTCAGGGTACAGGGTTGAGGCTGAAGCTTTCTTT. It specifies CASSYSGYRVEAEAFF.

This clonotype was recorded only once. The rearrangement links TRBV12-3 or TRBV12-4 to TRBJ2-1, with TRBD2 as a possible D gene (5 bases). This CDR3 has 16 amino acids. V was cut by 6 bases and J by 0 bases, with 15 bases left in between. The CDR3 loop is CASSSGLLSSYNEQFF. CDR3 DNA: TGTGCCAGCAGCTCAGGACTTCTTAGCTCCTACAATGAGCAGTTCTTC.

This clonotype was observed once. This may come from a read error, since a much larger clone is one base off. The genes are TRBV4-1 and TRBJ2-3; TRBD1 or TRBD2 may be the D gene (6 bases each). V dropped 1 base and J dropped 0 bases, with 14 bases sitting between them. CDR3 length: 17 residues. The germline V gene has CDR1 MGHRA and CDR2 YSYEKL. CDR3 sequence (DNA): TGCGCCAGCAGCCAAGTGTGGGGGGCATCTAGCACAGATACGCAGTATTTT. This translates into CASSQVWGASSTDTQYF.

V is TRBV27 and J is TRBJ2-1; 9 nucleotides line up with TRBD1. Trimming removed 8 bases from V and 7 bases from J; junction bases left unmatched: 6. CDR3 size: 13 residues. Germline CDR1 and CDR2: MNHEY and SMNVEV (reference sequence). CDR3 loop: CASGRDRENEQFF. Written as DNA, the CDR3 is TGTGCCAGCGGCCGGGACAGGGAGAATGAGCAGTTCTTC.

This clonotype was recorded many times. V gene TRBV2 combines with J gene TRBJ2-7; D remains ambiguous. The germline CDR1 and CDR2 sequences are SNHLY and FYNNEI. Trimming shortened V by 6 bases and J by 6 bases, and 12 bases separated the two germline ends. The CDR3 runs 12 residues. CDR3 region: CASRETTPEQYF. The CDR3 coding sequence is TGTGCCAGCAGGGAGACCACTCCCGAGCAGTACTTC.

This clonotype has a count of ten or more. The chain combines TRBV5-6 with TRBJ2-7; no reliable D call. CDR1 SGHDT and CDR2 YYEEEE come from the germline V gene. The CDR3 has 13 residues. Trimming stripped 0 bases from V and 4 bases from J, with 8 bases between. The CDR3 here is CASSLDRRYEQYF. The CDR3 nucleotides are TGTGCCAGCAGCTTGGACAGAAGATACGAGCAGTACTTC.

This clonotype has just a few counts. This chain links TRBV7-9 with TRBJ2-7, with D possibly matching TRBD2 (6 bases). Trimming shortened V by 2 bases and J by 0 bases, and 20 bases separated the two germline ends. This CDR3 has 18 residues. Germline V CDR1 and CDR2: SEHNR, FQNEAQ (reference sequence). CDR3: CASSLSGLIGAGSYEQYF. DNA of the CDR3: TGTGCCAGCAGCTTATCGGGACTCATCGGCGCCGGCTCCTACGAGCAGTACTTC.

This clonotype was seen repeatedly, ten times or more. This sequence joins TRBV7-9 and TRBJ2-5; 8 nucleotides line up with TRBD1. Germline CDR1 reads SEHNR; CDR2 reads FQNEAQ (reference sequence). V shed 5 bases, J shed 5 bases, and the junction held 4 bases outside the gene matches. This CDR3 comprises 13 residues. CDR3 residues: CASSPGGRETQYF. As DNA, the CDR3 is TGTGCCAGCAGCCCAGGGGGCAGGGAGACCCAGTACTTC.

CDR3 in DNA: TGCAGTGCTAGAGATCTAGACTATGGCTACACCTTC. As protein: CSARDLDYGYTF. J is TRBJ1-2 and V is TRBV20-1, with D unresolved. V gave up 0 bases and J gave up 3 bases, with 5 bases separating them. This CDR3 comprises 12 residues. The germline gives CDR1 DFQATT, CDR2 SNEGSKA (reference sequence).

The chain couples TRBV13 to TRBJ2-7; D not certain. The V gene's germline CDR1 is PRHDT and CDR2 FYEKMQ (reference sequence). The length of the CDR3 is 16 residues. The V end lost 4 bases, the J end lost 3 bases, and 19 bases lay between the germline ends. DNA of the CDR3: TGTGCCAGCAGCTCGGCCCCCTGGAAACCCGGCTACGAGCAGTACTTC. Translating it yields CASSSAPWKPGYEQYF.

The sample holds many counts of this clonotype. In nucleotides, the CDR3 is TGCAGTGCCTCGGGACAGGGTAATGAAAAACTGTTTTTT. It yields the protein CSASGQGNEKLFF. The V call is TRBV20-1, the J call TRBJ1-4; 9 nucleotides line up with TRBD1. The ends lost 6 bases at V and 4 bases at J; junction bases unmatched: 3. The CDR3 length is 13 residues. Germline loops: CDR1 DFQATT, CDR2 SNEGSKA (reference sequence).

This clonotype showed up many times. The chain carries TRBV2 and TRBJ1-2, with TRBD1 matching 8 bases. The V and J ends lost 4 bases and 4 bases, in that order; junction bases with no gene match: 2. The CDR3 is 13 amino acids. The germline CDR1 and CDR2 sequences are SNHLY and FYNNEI. The CDR3 region has the DNA TGTGCCAGCAGTGTCACAGGGGGCTATGGCTACACCTTC. Its translation is CASSVTGGYGYTF.

This clonotype occurred many times. This chain uses TRBV7-3 with TRBJ2-7, with 11 bases fitting TRBD2. V shed 4 bases and J 5 bases; nucleotides not matched to a gene: 4. Germline assignment: CDR1 SGHTA and CDR2 FQGTGA. This CDR3 is built from 14 residues. The CDR3, as DNA: TGTGCCAGCAGCTCTTCGACTAGCGGGGACGAGCAGTACTTC. The encoded protein is CASSSSTSGDEQYF.

This clonotype was recorded many times. This sequence joins TRBV27 and TRBJ2-5, with 10 bases lining up with TRBD2. The V and J ends lost 5 bases and 7 bases, in that order; junction bases with no gene match: 16. The CDR3 contains 17 residues. CDR1 is MNHEY, CDR2 SMNVEV, per germline (reference sequence). The CDR3, as DNA: TGTGCCAGCAGTCGGCATGGCCTAGCGGGGGCCTGGGGGACCCAGTACTTC. Translation gives CASSRHGLAGAWGTQYF.

V usage is TRBV4-1 and J usage is TRBJ2-1, with D hard to call. Germline CDR1 reads MGHRA; CDR2 reads YSYEKL. Trimming pared 3 bases from V and 6 bases from J, leaving 12 bases between. The CDR3 is made up of 14 amino acids. CDR3 amino acids: CASSHRNAVNEQFF. The CDR3 DNA follows: TGCGCCAGCAGCCACCGGAACGCTGTCAATGAGCAGTTCTTC.

This clonotype was recorded many times. This chain links TRBV12-3 or TRBV12-4 with TRBJ1-1; the match to TRBD1 covers 7 bases. CDR3 length: 16 residues. V lost 5 bases and J lost 0; bases outside the gene matches: 9. This chain's CDR3 is CASSLFPGGMNTEAFF. The CDR3, as DNA: TGTGCCAGCAGTCTATTTCCAGGGGGGATGAACACTGAAGCTTTCTTT.

This clonotype was observed at least ten times. This rearrangement joins TRBV3-1 to TRBJ1-1, with D uncertain. V gave up 6 bases and J gave up 1 base, with 9 bases separating them. The CDR3 is 13 amino acids. Germline CDR1 LGHDT, CDR2 YNNKEL (reference sequence). The CDR3 nucleotides read TGTGCCAGCAGTTTAGGCCAGAACACTGAAGCTTTCTTT. Translating gives CASSLGQNTEAFF.

This clonotype occurred many times. The DNA of the CDR3 is TGCAGTGCTATCGGTGACAGGGAACTCTATGGCTACACCTTC. Translating gives CSAIGDRELYGYTF. The chain carries TRBV20-1 and TRBJ1-2, with 7 bases identical to TRBD1. This CDR3 contains 14 residues. Trimming took 4 bases from V and 4 from J; bases not matched to a gene: 9. Germline V lookup: CDR1 DFQATT, CDR2 SNEGSKA (reference sequence).

The chain has TRBV15 and TRBJ1-2; 7 positions match TRBD1. This CDR3 comprises 17 residues. J lost 4 bases, V lost 0 bases, and 11 bases had no gene match. The germline V gene has CDR1 LNHNV and CDR2 YYDKDF (reference sequence). This CDR3 is CATSRDSLQGGGYGYTF. In DNA form, the CDR3 reads TGTGCCACCAGCAGAGATAGCTTGCAGGGGGGAGGCTATGGCTACACCTTC. Supplemented by reference TRBV15 and TRBJ1-2, the full variable domain reads DAMVIQNPRYQVTQFGKPVTLSCSQTLNHNVMYWYQQKSSQAPKLLFHYYDKDFNNEADTPDNFQSRRPNTSFCFLDIRSPGLGDTAMYLCATSRDSLQGGGYGYTFGSGTRLTVV.

This chain joins TRBV5-5 and TRBJ2-1, with 13 bases fitting TRBD2. This CDR3 has 17 amino acids. Germline assignment: CDR1 SGHKS and CDR2 YYEKEE (reference sequence). V lost 2 bases and J lost 7; bases outside the gene matches: 9. CDR3 DNA sequence: TGTGCCAGCAGCTTCCCTGGGACTAGCGGGGCCAGGAATGAGCAGTTCTTC. This sequence encodes CASSFPGTSGARNEQFF.